A single sample is the source of the 8 T cell receptor beta chains below, sequenced in a study of cytomegalovirus exposure and HLA in healthy donors. The PCR used 60 Vbeta and 13 Jbeta primers. Here immunoSEQ multiplex PCR was the method, and the copy in TCRdb shows in-frame clones only, minus some. Its table records about 84,000 clones. The sample comprised PBMCs. Receptors originate from a man aged 45-65 years in good health and CMV-seronegative.

The J gene is TRBJ1-2, the V gene TRBV9; the match to TRBD1 covers 9 bases. CDR1 is SGDLS, CDR2 YYNGEE, per germline. Trimming took 5 bases from V and 4 from J; bases not matched to a gene: 6. The CDR3 extends over 14 amino acids. CDR3 sequence: CASRSGTGIYGYTF. The CDR3 nucleotides are TGTGCCAGCAGATCCGGGACAGGGATCTATGGCTACACCTTC.

V usage is TRBV27 and J usage is TRBJ1-5; D remains unclear. The CDR3 length is 11 residues. Trimming shortened V by 8 bases and J by 6 bases, and 8 bases separated the two germline ends. From germline, CDR1 is MNHEY and CDR2 SMNVEV (reference sequence). The CDR3 sequence is CASGWSQPQHF. For the CDR3, the DNA is TGTGCCAGCGGTTGGAGTCAGCCCCAGCATTTT.

The V gene is TRBV7-8, the J gene TRBJ2-1; maybe TRBD2 (8 bases). The V end was cut by 6 bases, the J end by 8 bases, with 20 bases between. The CDR3 spans 15 residues. Germline V gene sequence: CDR1 SGHVS, CDR2 FQNEAQ. CDR3 sequence (DNA): TGTGCCAGCAGAAAAGAACCGGGAGGGGGCGATGAGCAGTTCTTC. Translating it yields CASRKEPGGGDEQFF.

The chain combines TRBV7-3 with TRBJ2-5; D gene uncertain. Germline CDR1 is SGHTA and CDR2 is FQGTGA. CDR3 size: 13 residues. The V end was cut by 5 bases, the J end by 4 bases, with 11 bases between. CDR3 sequence (DNA): TGTGCCAGCAGCCCCGCGAGGAGAGAGACCCAGTACTTC. Translating gives CASSPARRETQYF.

The chain uses TRBV9 and TRBJ2-2, with D possibly matching TRBD2 (6 bases). Germline loops: CDR1 SGDLS, CDR2 YYNGEE. This CDR3 region has 15 residues. V shed 1 base and J shed 2 bases, with 9 bases lying between them. CDR3 sequence (DNA): TGTGCCAGCAGCGTACGGGGGAGCAACACCGGGGAGCTGTTTTTT. The encoded protein is CASSVRGSNTGELFF.

This rearrangement joins TRBV7-9 to TRBJ1-6, with 9 bases lining up with TRBD1. The CDR3 is made up of 17 amino acids. Per germline, CDR1 SEHNR and CDR2 FQNEAQ (reference sequence). V was pared by 1 base and J by 4 bases, with 5 bases of the junction left unmatched. CDR3 sequence reads: CASSLGTGGYYNSPLHF. The CDR3, as DNA: TGTGCCAGCAGCTTAGGAACAGGGGGCTATTATAATTCACCCCTCCACTTT.

The V call is TRBV19, the J call TRBJ1-2; 7 bases line up with TRBD1. Germline assignment: CDR1 LNHDA and CDR2 SQIVND (reference sequence). CDR3 length: 13 residues. Unmatched junction bases numbered 3, after V lost 6 bases and J lost 2 bases. CDR3 nucleotide sequence: TGTGCCAGTAGGCGGACAGGCAACTATGGCTACACCTTC. Protein: CASRRTGNYGYTF.

The J gene is TRBJ1-5, the V gene TRBV6-1; 9 bases line up with TRBD1. After removal of 7 bases from V and 2 bases from J, the junction contained 6 bases not matched to a gene. The CDR3 runs to 15 residues. The germline V gene encodes CDR1 MNHNS and CDR2 SASEGT. This CDR3 reads CASNRDRVGNQPQHF. CDR3 in DNA: TGTGCCAGCAACCGGGACAGGGTCGGCAATCAGCCCCAGCATTTT.